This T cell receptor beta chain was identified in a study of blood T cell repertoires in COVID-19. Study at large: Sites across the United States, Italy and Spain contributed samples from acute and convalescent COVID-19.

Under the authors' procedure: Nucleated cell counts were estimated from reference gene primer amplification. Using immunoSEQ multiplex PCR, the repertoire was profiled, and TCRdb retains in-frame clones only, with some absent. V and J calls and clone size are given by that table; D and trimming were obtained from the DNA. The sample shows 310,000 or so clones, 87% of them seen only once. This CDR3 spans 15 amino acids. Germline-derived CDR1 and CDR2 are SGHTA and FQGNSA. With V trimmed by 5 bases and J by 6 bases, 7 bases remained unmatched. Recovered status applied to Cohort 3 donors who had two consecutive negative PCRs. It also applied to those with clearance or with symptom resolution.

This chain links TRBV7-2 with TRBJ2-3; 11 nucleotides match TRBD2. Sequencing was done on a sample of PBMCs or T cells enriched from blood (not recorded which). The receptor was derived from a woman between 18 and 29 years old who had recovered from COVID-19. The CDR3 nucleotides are TGTGCCAGCAGCGTACTAGCGGGAGCCGATGATACGCAGTATTTT. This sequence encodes CASSVLAGADDTQYF.